A single T cell receptor beta chain is shown here with its context. Its target is not known. PCR employed 60 Vbeta and 13 Jbeta primers. Data came from immunoSEQ multiplex PCR; TCRdb stores just in-frame clones and leaves some out. The table has some 130,000 clones, roughly three quarters seen once. This CDR3 is 12 amino acids long. J was trimmed by 6 bases and V by 8 bases; bases with no gene match: 4. Germline loops: CDR1 LNHDA, CDR2 SQIVND (reference sequence). This entry comes from a study of cytomegalovirus exposure and HLA in healthy donors. Study conclusions and caveats: Three of the chains that were CMV-associated were confirmed in vitro to be specific for CMV antigens. An Asian-associated ancestry cluster reportedly showed fewer N-insertions than the approximately 690-donor mean in a later analysis.

Although they were nominally healthy when sampled, donors likely had unrecorded immune exposures. Specimen: PBMCs. This receptor was taken from a man aged 35 to 55 in good health and CMV-seronegative. The rearrangement uses TRBV19 and TRBJ1-1, with 9 positions matching TRBD1. The CDR3 loop reads CASEDRGAEAFF. The CDR3 nucleotides are TGTGCCAGTGAGGACAGGGGCGCTGAAGCTTTCTTT.